These 17 T cell receptor beta chains were all obtained from the same sample, sequenced in a study of cytomegalovirus exposure and HLA in healthy donors. It was with 60 Vbeta and 13 Jbeta primers that the PCR ran. The data were produced by immunoSEQ multiplex PCR, yet TCRdb's version contains in-frame clones alone and is incomplete. The sample records 70,000 to 95,000 clones, 80% being singletons. The sequencing input was PBMCs. These receptors all come from a man aged 18 to 30 in good health and CMV-seronegative.

This chain links TRBV11-3 with TRBJ2-1; 10 positions match TRBD2. Per germline, CDR1 SGHNT and CDR2 YENEEA. This CDR3 is 16 amino acids long. V was clipped by 3 bases and J by 2 bases; unmatched bases: 4. The CDR3 nucleotides read TGTGCCAGCAGCTTTCTAGCGGGGGCGACCTACAATGAGCAGTTCTTC. It yields the protein CASSFLAGATYNEQFF.

Here the CDR3 reads CAWSPGEGGYTF. The CDR3 DNA sequence: TGTGCCTGGAGTCCGGGGGAAGGTGGCTACACCTTC. The chain couples TRBV30 to TRBJ1-2, with D perhaps TRBD1 (5 bases). The germline CDR1 and CDR2 sequences are GTSNPN and SVGIG (reference sequence). The CDR3 is 12 amino acids. V was trimmed by 2 bases and J by 7 bases, leaving 11 bases between them.

A remark on this clone: The junction departs from germline at one end; a sequencing error may be responsible. V gene TRBV6-4 combines with J gene TRBJ2-3; 10 positions match TRBD2. Germline assignment: CDR1 MRHNA and CDR2 SNTAGT. The CDR3 totals 16 residues. CDR3 amino acids: CASSESASGGTGTQYF. The CDR3, as DNA: TGTGCCAGCAGTGAATCGGCTAGCGGGGGCACAGGTACGCAGTATTTT.

This chain links TRBV15 with TRBJ2-3, with 10 bases aligning to TRBD1. Germline-derived CDR1 and CDR2 are LNHNV and YYDKDF (reference sequence). Trimming took 1 base from V and 1 from J; bases not matched to a gene: 2. This CDR3 is 16 amino acids long. CDR3 region: CATSRGGTGGTDTQYF. The CDR3 nucleotides read TGTGCCACCAGCAGAGGCGGGACAGGGGGCACAGATACGCAGTATTTT.

Here the CDR3 reads CASSLGTVNSPLHF. The DNA of the CDR3 is TGTGCCAGCAGCTTGGGGACAGTTAATTCACCCCTCCACTTT. The chain uses TRBV7-9 and TRBJ1-6; 7 bases align to TRBD1. The CDR3 sequence is 14 residues long. CDR1 is SEHNR, CDR2 FQNEAQ, per germline (reference sequence). J was trimmed by 6 bases and V by 3 bases; bases with no gene match: 2.

This chain joins TRBV7-8 and TRBJ1-3; D not resolved. This CDR3 is built from 12 residues. The V gene's germline CDR1 is SGHVS and CDR2 FQNEAQ. Deletions cut 7 bases from V and 4 bases from J, with 8 bases between. This chain's CDR3 is CASTSGGNTIYF. CDR3 sequence (DNA): TGTGCCAGCACGTCGGGAGGAAACACCATATATTTT.

The gene calls are TRBV6-1 and TRBJ1-5; D is unresolved. The CDR3 is made up of 15 amino acids. Trimming left V 4 bases short and J 3 bases short, with 13 bases between. In germline, CDR1 is MNHNS, CDR2 SASEGT. Written as DNA, the CDR3 is TGTGCCAGCAGTGGGGGAGTGGGCGTCAATCAGCCCCAGCATTTT. It is translated as CASSGGVGVNQPQHF.

V gene TRBV5-4 combines with J gene TRBJ2-1, with a tentative D call TRBD2 (6 bases). Trimming took 4 bases from V and 7 from J, leaving 21 bases between them. This CDR3 region has 16 residues. Per the germline V gene, CDR1 is SGHNT and CDR2 is YYREEE (reference sequence). CDR3 DNA: TGTGCCAGCAGCACATCCTCCGGGACCGCGGGGAATGAGCAGTTCTTC. It is translated as CASSTSSGTAGNEQFF.

As DNA, the CDR3 is TGTGCCAGCAGCTTAATAGTTGCAGATACGCAGTATTTT. This codes for CASSLIVADTQYF. The chain recombines TRBV7-6 with TRBJ2-3; D gene uncertain. Germline CDR1 reads SGHVS; CDR2 reads FNYEAQ. V shed 2 bases and J shed 4 bases, with 7 bases lying between them. The CDR3 length is 13 residues.

CDR3 coding DNA: TGTGCTAGTGGTTTGGTACGATGGCGACAGCCCACTGAAGCTTTCTTT. It yields the protein CASGLVRWRQPTEAFF. This sequence joins TRBV12-5 and TRBJ1-1; possible D gene TRBD1, 5 bases. This CDR3 spans 16 amino acids. V was pared by 0 bases and J by 4 bases, with 15 bases between. The germline gives CDR1 LGHNT, CDR2 FRNRAP.

The CDR3 region is CASSAAGGFYNEQFF. DNA of the CDR3: TGTGCCAGCAGTGCGGCGGGGGGCTTTTACAATGAGCAGTTCTTC. V usage is TRBV6-1 and J usage is TRBJ2-1, with 8 bases that match TRBD2. This CDR3 has 15 residues. Per germline, CDR1 MNHNS and CDR2 SASEGT. Germline trimming cut 4 bases from V and 4 bases from J; bases unmatched to any gene: 6.

This chain uses TRBV21-1 with TRBJ2-7; TRBD1 is taken as the D call from the table, unchecked against the DNA. TRBV21-1 is recorded as a pseudogene. This CDR3 has 14 residues. CDR3 region: CASSPQGRVGEQYF. The DNA for the CDR3 is TGTGCCAGCAGCCCTCAGGGCCGGGTCGGCGAGCAGTACTTC.

J is TRBJ1-4 and V is TRBV5-4, with D unclear. V gave up 2 bases and J gave up 5 bases, with 13 bases separating them. Germline V lookup: CDR1 SGHNT, CDR2 YYREEE (reference sequence). There are 15 residues in the CDR3. CDR3 DNA: TGTGCCAGCAGCTTTGGCGGCAGTTCGAATGAAAAACTGTTTTTT. Protein product: CASSFGGSSNEKLFF. The variable domain in full, completed from reference TRBV5-4 and TRBJ1-4, reads ETGVTQSPTHLIKTRGQQVTLRCSSQSGHNTVSWYQQALGQGPQFIFQYYREEENGRGNFPPRFSGLQFPNYSSELNVNALELDDSALYLCASSFGGSSNEKLFFGSGTQLSVL.

The chain combines TRBV6-1 with TRBJ2-1; 7 bases line up with TRBD1. V was clipped by 6 bases and J by 8 bases; unmatched bases: 10. Looked up from germline, CDR1 is MNHNS and CDR2 is SASEGT. The CDR3 is 14 residues long. CDR3 amino acids: CASSLRRTGYEQFF. The DNA for the CDR3 is TGTGCCAGCAGCTTACGTAGGACAGGCTATGAGCAGTTCTTC.

This chain connects TRBV4-2 to TRBJ2-5; 9 bases map to TRBD1. Germline values: CDR1 LGHNA, CDR2 YNFKEQ. This CDR3 has 17 amino acids. V dropped 4 bases and J dropped 0; count of bases not matched to a gene: 9. This CDR3 is CASSLDRGNPYQETQYF. Here the CDR3 DNA reads TGTGCCAGCAGCCTGGACAGGGGCAACCCCTACCAAGAGACCCAGTACTTC.

The chain joins TRBV18 to TRBJ1-2; TRBD1 aligns across 7 bases. Germline V gene lookup returns CDR1 KGHSH and CDR2 LQKENI. The J segment lost 5 bases and the V segment lost 4 bases, leaving 16 bases of the junction unmatched. The CDR3 is made up of 17 amino acids. The CDR3 loop reads CASSLRDSTLDGYGYTF. CDR3 in DNA: TGTGCCAGCTCACTCCGGGACAGCACCTTGGATGGGTATGGCTACACCTTC.

J is TRBJ2-1 and V is TRBV18, with 7 bases identical to TRBD1. The CDR3 spans 15 residues. V was pared by 3 bases and J by 1 base, with 3 bases of the junction left unmatched. Germline assignment: CDR1 KGHSH and CDR2 LQKENI. CDR3 loop: CASSPGQPSYNEQFF. The DNA for the CDR3 is TGTGCCAGCTCACCGGGACAGCCTTCCTACAATGAGCAGTTCTTC.